This T cell receptor beta chain was recorded in a study of T cell clonotyping in hematopoietic cell transplantation. Study results and limitations: Recipient TCR diversity dropped after transplant; expanded clonotypes rose from day 30 to 180. Graft donor and pretransplant recipient Inverse Simpson Index values predicted broader posttransplant TCR diversity.

Turning to this clone: Its matching antigen is unknown.

Some clones are missing from TCRdb's copy, which holds only in-frame ones; the method was immunoSEQ multiplex PCR. The sample contains 15,000 to 20,000 clones, 75% to 90% of which appear only once. V gave up 7 bases and J gave up 4 bases; unmatched junction bases: 2. The CDR3 runs 14 residues. The germline CDR1 and CDR2 sequences are LNHDA and SQIVND (reference sequence). The TCR sequence derives from a woman between 40 and 55 years old in good health. Some clones in this sample may be carry-over from other donors' samples. This chain joins TRBV19 and TRBJ2-1; the match to TRBD2 covers 12 bases. The material sequenced was peripheral blood mononuclear cells. The CDR3 DNA follows: TGTGCCAGTACAGGACTAGCGGGGTACAATGAGCAGTTCTTC. Protein sequence: CASTGLAGYNEQFF.